Below are 20 T cell receptor beta chains sequenced from a single sample in a study of memory CD4+ T cells and cytomegalovirus serostatus. The sort gate was single viable CD3+CD4+CD8-CD45RO+ cells for memory CD4+ T cells. Sequenced by immunoSEQ multiplex PCR; TCRdb stores in-frame clones only, minus some. The sample gives about 73,000 clones, roughly three quarters of which show up once; 2.5% to 3% is in the top ten. Sequencing was carried out using memory CD4+ T cells from blood. The receptors here all came from an adult in good health and CMV-seropositive.

This sequence joins TRBV7-2 and TRBJ1-1; possible D gene TRBD1, 6 bases. The V and J ends lost 5 bases and 7 bases respectively, with 11 bases between them. The CDR3 length is 12 residues. Looked up from germline, CDR1 is SGHTA and CDR2 is FQGNSA. This chain's CDR3 is CASSPGQNEAFF. CDR3 coding DNA: TGTGCCAGCAGCCCAGGACAGAATGAAGCTTTCTTT.

This chain joins TRBV25-1 and TRBJ2-2; TRBD1 matches at 9 bases. V was clipped by 3 bases and J by 3 bases; unmatched bases: 8. CDR3 length: 17 amino acids. CDR1 is MGHDK, CDR2 SYGVNS, per germline. The CDR3 protein is CASSETRGTGYTGELFF. The CDR3 nucleotides are TGTGCCAGCAGTGAGACTAGGGGGACAGGGTACACCGGGGAGCTGTTTTTT.

The chain has TRBV27 and TRBJ1-3; D is perhaps TRBD1 (5 bases). With 6 bases removed from V and 0 bases from J, the gap between germline ends came to 9 bases. The CDR3 is 14 amino acids. Germline V gene sequence: CDR1 MNHEY, CDR2 SMNVEV (reference sequence). CDR3 in DNA: TGTGCCAGCAGCGGGACGAGCTCTGGAAACACCATATATTTT. This translates into CASSGTSSGNTIYF.

This clone was counted a single time. The genes are TRBV11-3 and TRBJ2-3; unclear D gene. Germline values: CDR1 SGHNT, CDR2 YENEEA. CDR3 size: 13 residues. Trimming removed 3 bases from V and 4 bases from J, with 8 bases in between. The CDR3 coding sequence is TGTGCCAGCAGCTTCCCAACCTCAGATACGCAGTATTTT. Translation: CASSFPTSDTQYF.

This clone was seen a handful of times. The V call is TRBV27, the J call TRBJ1-5, with 7 bases that match TRBD1. V lost 4 bases to trimming and J lost 7 bases; unmatched junction nucleotides: 19. This CDR3 is 18 amino acids long. CDR1 is MNHEY, CDR2 SMNVEV, per germline (reference sequence). CDR3 DNA sequence: TGTGCCAGCAGTTCAGCGACCGCGTGGGACAGCCCCCGACAGCCCCAGCATTTT. This sequence encodes CASSSATAWDSPRQPQHF.

The chain couples TRBV6-1 to TRBJ2-5; 7 bases align to TRBD1. The trim removed 1 base at V and 2 bases at J, leaving 4 bases unmatched. CDR1 is MNHNS, CDR2 SASEGT, per germline. The CDR3 runs 15 residues. CDR3 amino acids: CASSEVWDRQETQYF. The CDR3 nucleotides are TGTGCCAGCAGTGAAGTATGGGACAGACAAGAGACCCAGTACTTC.

The chain joins TRBV5-4 to TRBJ1-6; D remains unclear. Germline-derived CDR1 and CDR2 are SGHNT and YYREEE (reference sequence). The V and J ends lost 4 bases and 0 bases respectively, with 14 bases between them. The CDR3 covers 17 residues. CDR3 in amino acids: CASSATGVSSYNSPLHF. DNA of the CDR3: TGTGCCAGCAGCGCCACCGGGGTGAGCTCCTATAATTCACCCCTCCACTTT.

The chain joins TRBV10-3 to TRBJ2-3; 12 bases line up with TRBD2. Losses at the gene ends were 7 bases for V and 1 base for J; bases not matched to a gene: 6. The CDR3 loop spans 16 amino acids. Germline V gene data show CDR1 as ENHRY and CDR2 as SYGVKD. The CDR3 DNA sequence: TGTGCCATCAAGACAACTAGCGGGGGGCGCACAGATACGCAGTATTTT. This sequence encodes CAIKTTSGGRTDTQYF.

This clone was counted a single time. The chain couples TRBV27 to TRBJ2-5; TRBD2 agrees at 7 bases. The J segment lost 5 bases and the V segment lost 0 bases, leaving 0 bases of the junction unmatched. The CDR3 runs to 13 residues. Per germline, CDR1 MNHEY and CDR2 SMNVEV (reference sequence). CDR3 residues: CASSLSGGETQYF. CDR3 coding DNA: TGTGCCAGCAGTTTATCGGGGGGGGAGACCCAGTACTTC.

The sample holds a few counts of this clone. This chain connects TRBV27 to TRBJ1-1, with no clear D. V lost 3 bases and J 8 bases, leaving 16 bases between the germline ends. CDR3 length: 14 amino acids. Germline-derived CDR1 and CDR2 are MNHEY and SMNVEV (reference sequence). The CDR3 DNA is TGTGCCAGCAGTTTCAGGCCGGATCTCTTCGAAGCTTTCTTT. This codes for CASSFRPDLFEAFF.

This chain joins TRBV9 and TRBJ2-2, with D unresolved. The germline V and J ends were trimmed by 0 bases and 3 bases, with 6 bases remaining between them. Germline loops: CDR1 SGDLS, CDR2 YYNGEE. This CDR3 is built from 14 residues. The CDR3 bases are TGTGCCAGCAGCGTAGCTTGGGACACCGGGGAGCTGTTTTTT. This codes for CASSVAWDTGELFF.

The chain couples TRBV5-8 to TRBJ2-1; D ambiguous. V lost 4 bases to trimming and J lost 9 bases, with 14 bases between them. The CDR3 is 13 amino acids. Germline CDR1 reads SGHTS; CDR2 reads YDEGEE. The CDR3 DNA sequence: TGTGCCAGCAGCCATAATAGAGGTCTTGAGCAGTTCTTC. This sequence encodes CASSHNRGLEQFF. Looking up the rest from reference TRBV5-8 and TRBJ2-1 gives the full variable domain: EAGVTQSPTHLIKTRGQQATLRCSPISGHTSVYWYQQALGLGLQFLLWYDEGEERNRGNFPPRFSGRQFPNYSSELNVNALELEDSALYLCASSHNRGLEQFFGPGTRLTVL.

This chain uses TRBV19 with TRBJ2-6; TRBD1 or TRBD2 may be the D gene (7 bases each). CDR1 LNHDA and CDR2 SQIVND come from the germline V gene (reference sequence). The CDR3 has 18 amino acids. V lost 3 bases and J 1 base, leaving 16 bases between the germline ends. The DNA for the CDR3 is TGTGCCAGTAGTATTTTCCAGGGGGGGATTTCTGGGGCCAACGTCCTGACTTTC. It is translated as CASSIFQGGISGANVLTF.

This rearrangement joins TRBV4-3 to TRBJ1-1; TRBD1 might be the D (6 bases). CDR3 size: 16 residues. V lost 0 bases, J lost 7 bases, and 18 bases lay in between. Germline CDR1 and CDR2: LGHNA and YSLEER. The CDR3 DNA follows: TGCGCCAGCAGCCAAGAGGGTACTAGGGGGGGGATTGAAGCTTTCTTT. This encodes CASSQEGTRGGIEAFF.

The V gene is TRBV7-6, the J gene TRBJ2-1, with unresolved D. CDR3 length: 15 residues. Trimming removed 4 bases at V and 7 bases at J, with 17 bases between. Germline V gives CDR1 SGHVS, CDR2 FNYEAQ. CDR3 loop: CASSSFFGPRNEQFF. CDR3 DNA sequence: TGTGCCAGCAGCTCATTCTTCGGGCCGAGGAATGAGCAGTTCTTC.

The chain couples TRBV2 to TRBJ2-3; perhaps TRBD2 as D (5 bases). This CDR3 has 15 residues. CDR1 is SNHLY and CDR2 is FYNNEI in the germline V gene. Between the trimmed V and J ends, which lost 6 bases and 0 bases, there was a span of 13 bases. In DNA, the CDR3 is TGTGCCAGCAGGAGGAGAGGACTGAGCACAGATACGCAGTATTTT. It yields the protein CASRRRGLSTDTQYF.

The V call is TRBV14, the J call TRBJ2-1; D not resolved. CDR3 size: 16 residues. CDR1 is SGHDN, CDR2 FVKESK, per germline. Trimming took 0 bases from V and 2 from J, leaving 11 bases between them. CDR3 sequence: CASSQEDGRAYNEQFF. The DNA of the CDR3 is TGTGCCAGCAGCCAAGAGGACGGCCGAGCCTACAATGAGCAGTTCTTC.

The chain is built from TRBV19 and TRBJ1-2, with D perhaps TRBD1 (5 bases). The CDR3 has 14 residues. Germline lookup yields CDR1 LNHDA and CDR2 SQIVND (reference sequence). Between the trimmed V and J ends, which lost 3 bases and 1 base, there was a span of 9 bases. The CDR3 loop reads CASSMRDRNYGYTF. The CDR3 region has the DNA TGTGCCAGTAGTATGAGGGACCGTAACTATGGCTACACCTTC. The whole variable domain, remainder taken from reference TRBV19 and TRBJ1-2, is DGGITQSPKYLFRKEGQNVTLSCEQNLNHDAMYWYRQDPGQGLRLIYYSQIVNDFQKGDIAEGYSVSREKKESFPLTVTSAQKNPTAFYLCASSMRDRNYGYTFGSGTRLTVV.

The V and J genes are TRBV4-1 and TRBJ2-2; 8 positions agree with TRBD2. V was clipped by 3 bases and J by 2 bases; unmatched bases: 8. CDR3 length equals 17 residues. CDR1 and CDR2 from the germline V gene are MGHRA and YSYEKL. The CDR3 DNA follows: TGCGCCAGCAGCCACCTACTAGCGGCAAAAAACACCGGGGAGCTGTTTTTT. Its translation is CASSHLLAAKNTGELFF.

This clone was recorded once. CDR3 sequence: CASSLGLAGEGETQYF. The CDR3 region has the DNA TGTGCCAGCAGCTTAGGGCTAGCGGGGGAAGGAGAGACCCAGTACTTC. The genes are TRBV11-3 and TRBJ2-5; the match to TRBD2 covers 10 bases. V lost 1 base to trimming and J lost 4 bases; unmatched junction nucleotides: 6. CDR1 and CDR2 from the germline V gene are SGHNT and YENEEA. The CDR3 has 16 amino acids.